The subject of this entry is one T cell receptor beta chain. Its specific antigen is unknown. Base qualities were left out, and no much larger clone turns up one base away. The sequencer was an Illumina HiSeq 2500. Quantitative 5'-RACE with molecular barcodes was the method used to prepare the TCR beta libraries. Concerning the study's data processing: A new computational method, built on a probabilistic model of VDJ rearrangement, was used to identify disease-linked TCR variants. TCRdb's own reprocessing of the public reads used fastp at Q25 and MiXCR and kept productive beta chains. CDR3 protein duplicates are merged, each entry listing the most common genes and DNA. The V and J calls shown here were made by TCRdb, not taken from the authors' results. In all, the sample holds roughly 100,000 distinct CDR3 sequences, and 24% of those were seen once. The ten top clones hold around an eighth of the sample.

This record belongs to a study of CD8 T cells in ankylosing spondylitis listed by TCRdb under 2017. Some background on the complete study: The study profiled T cell receptor beta repertoires in healthy donors and ankylosing spondylitis patients to find disease-linked TCR variants. The whole study cohort included 85 to 120 healthy donors and over 20 ankylosing spondylitis patients. Samples of peripheral blood were taken, and for ankylosing spondylitis patients, synovial fluid was collected as well.

Here is what the overall study found, with its caveats: Blood from ankylosing spondylitis patients appeared to be characterized by a TCR beta motif made up of under 10 highly homologous amino acid variants. The disease-linked clones showed a CD8+ phenotype and occurred at relatively low frequencies in peripheral blood. The disease-linked clones were reported to be significantly enriched in matched synovial fluid samples from ankylosing spondylitis patients. Some motif variants had previously been reported in the synovial fluid and blood of reactive arthritis patients, which suggests shared mechanisms of disease initiation.

Synovial fluid samples were paired with blood samples taken from the same ankylosing spondylitis patients. The germline ends are 9 bases apart after V is trimmed by 5 bases and J by 1 base. From its cysteine to its phenylalanine, the CDR3 spans 14 amino acids. The entry retains the CDR3 DNA only, 42 bases that are in frame from base 1. CDR1 and CDR2 are drawn from the germline V gene: SGHVS, FQNEAQ. Specimen: synovial fluid, either unsorted or a sorted T cell fraction (not recorded which). The V gene is TRBV7-8 and the J gene is TRBJ1-5; no D gene is confidently identified. The receptor comes from a male donor with ankylosing spondylitis. For the CDR3, the sequence is CASSPVSSNQPQHF. The DNA is TGTGCCAGCAGCCCCGTGTCGAGCAATCAGCCCCAGCATTTT.